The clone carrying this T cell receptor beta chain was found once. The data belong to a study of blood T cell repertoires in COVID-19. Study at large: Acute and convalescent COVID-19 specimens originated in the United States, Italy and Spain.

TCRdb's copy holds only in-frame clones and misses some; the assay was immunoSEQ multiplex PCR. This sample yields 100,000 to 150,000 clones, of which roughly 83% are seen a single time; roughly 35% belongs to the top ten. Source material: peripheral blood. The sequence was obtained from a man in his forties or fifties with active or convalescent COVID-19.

CDR3 loop: CASSQGAGKDYNSPLHF. As DNA, the CDR3 is TGCGCCAGCAGCCAAGGGGCAGGGAAGGATTATAATTCACCCCTCCACTTT. This chain uses TRBV4-3 with TRBJ1-6, with a weak D call TRBD1 (5 bases). Trimming pared 1 base from V and 4 bases from J, leaving 14 bases between. Germline CDR1 reads LGHNA; CDR2 reads YSLEER. This CDR3 comprises 17 residues.